Shown below are 8 T cell receptor beta chains from a single sample sequenced in a study of breast tumors, draining lymph nodes, adjacent tissues (dated by TCRdb to 2016 to 2017). The library was built by means of multiplex PCR. The sequencer was an Illumina HiSeq 2000. TCRdb reprocessing: public reads trimmed at Q25 with fastp, clones called with MiXCR, in-frame beta chains kept. CDR3 protein duplicates are merged, each entry listing the most common genes and DNA. The table for this sample lists 17,000 or so distinct CDR3 sequences; less than 75% of them were counted only once. The ten biggest clones cover approximately 20% of the sample. The sample comprised tumor-adjacent breast tissue. These receptor sequences come from a female donor with breast cancer. Some clones in this sample may be carry-over from other donors' samples.

The J gene is TRBJ2-7, the V gene TRBV12-3 or TRBV12-4; D is unclear. CDR3 length: 12 amino acids. Trimming removed 5 bases from V and 1 base from J, with 6 bases in between. The CDR3 loop is CASSPYSYEQYF. In DNA form, the CDR3 reads TGTGCCAGCAGTCCCTATTCCTACGAGCAGTACTTC.

This clonotype was counted many times. The rearrangement joins TRBV12-5 to TRBJ1-2, with D possibly being TRBD1 (6 bases). CDR3 length: 17 residues. Trimming took 3 bases from V and 0 from J, leaving 17 bases between them. Germline assignment: CDR1 LGHNT and CDR2 FRNRAP. CDR3 protein: CASGFTAGHPTNYGYTF. CDR3 coding DNA: TGTGCTAGTGGTTTCACCGCGGGACACCCTACTAACTATGGCTACACCTTC.

This clonotype was found a few times. This chain uses TRBV6-5 with TRBJ1-5; D is undetermined. Trimming removed 2 bases from V and 0 bases from J, with 2 bases in between. The CDR3 sequence is 13 residues long. Germline assignment: CDR1 MNHEY and CDR2 SVGAGI. DNA for the CDR3: TGTGCCAGCAGTTACGTTAGCAATCAGCCCCAGCATTTT. It codes for CASSYVSNQPQHF.

This clonotype was counted once. The chain recombines TRBV20-1 with TRBJ1-4; 8 positions agree with TRBD1. In germline, CDR1 is DFQATT, CDR2 SNEGSKA (reference sequence). The CDR3 runs 18 residues. V lost 0 bases and J lost 4; bases outside the gene matches: 13. CDR3 bases: TGCAGTGCTAGAGATCCGCGAAGTGACAGGGGTCTTAATGAAAAACTGTTTTTT. Translating it yields CSARDPRSDRGLNEKLFF.

This CDR3 reads CAIPTAKIYEQYV. The CDR3 DNA follows: TGTGCCATCCCAACAGCGAAAATCTACGAGCAGTACGTC. The chain has TRBV24-1 and TRBJ2-7; D gene uncertain. This CDR3 comprises 13 residues. Trimming cost V 11 bases and J 3 bases, with 16 bases left between them. The germline V gene has CDR1 KGHDR and CDR2 SFDVKD.

This clonotype appeared once. V gene TRBV5-6 combines with J gene TRBJ2-3; D not resolved. This CDR3 region has 13 residues. V was pared by 2 bases and J by 6 bases, with 10 bases between. Germline CDR1 reads SGHDT; CDR2 reads YYEEEE. CDR3 DNA sequence: TGTGCCAGCAGCTTAGGCCGGTCTGATACGCAGTATTTT. Translation: CASSLGRSDTQYF.

The V gene is TRBV9, the J gene TRBJ1-6, with D maybe TRBD1 (5 bases). From germline, CDR1 is SGDLS and CDR2 YYNGEE. The CDR3 runs 16 residues. The V and J ends lost 4 bases and 9 bases respectively, with 20 bases between them. The CDR3 sequence is CASSKAAGTRISPLHF. CDR3 in DNA: TGTGCCAGCAGCAAGGCGGCGGGGACCCGAATTTCACCCCTCCACTTT.

This clonotype has more than one count but fewer than ten. This sequence joins TRBV7-2 and TRBJ2-3; 9 positions match TRBD2. CDR3 length equals 13 residues. V lost 3 bases to trimming and J lost 11 bases; unmatched junction nucleotides: 6. Germline lookup yields CDR1 SGHTA and CDR2 FQGNSA. DNA for the CDR3: TGTGCCAGCAGCTTCCTTAGCGGGGGAGTGCAGTATTTT. Translated: CASSFLSGGVQYF.